This is a list of T cell receptor beta chains from one sample in a study of regulatory T cells in long-lasting Graves disease. One entry per CDR3 protein, called by TCRdb with MiXCR from the multiplex PCR reads. The repertoire consists of 700,000 or so distinct CDR3 sequences, with around 30% occurring once and the leading ten covering around 40%. Sequenced here: peripheral blood mononuclear cells (PBMCs), sampled when the disease was refractory, from a patient treated with antithyroid drugs. The receptor source for this set is a female donor with Graves disease. CDR3s include the opening cysteine and the closing phenylalanine or tryptophan. The order of the fields is V gene, CDR3 length, J gene, clone size, CDR3 protein. The size entry is marked missing in some rows and otherwise reads once, few, many or a size class.

TRBV5-1	17	TRBJ1-5	-	CASSSGVGGPTNQPQHF
TRBV6-9	14	TRBJ1-1	-	CASSYLATGTEAFF
TRBV5-1	13	TRBJ1-2	-	CASSFGTVDGYTF
TRBV11-2	15	TRBJ2-3	-	CASSLDLAGGLGQYF
TRBV27	13	TRBJ1-6	many	CASSLQGDSPLHF
TRBV7-3	14	TRBJ1-4	few	CASSLSQANEKLFF
TRBV28	14	TRBJ1-5	few	CASNLGKGREPQHF
TRBV28	13	TRBJ1-1	many	CASRRQGGTEAFF
TRBV28	17	TRBJ1-2	many	CASSVNQLGGGTKSYTF
TRBV10-1	15	TRBJ2-1	-	CASSDGTGGSNEQFF
TRBV19	15	TRBJ1-5	few	CASHPLPYGGQPQHF
TRBV28	16	TRBJ1-6	-	CASSLRGQSYNSPLHF
TRBV7-9	14	TRBJ2-5	-	CAGSHLDREETQYF
TRBV20-1	15	TRBJ1-5	-	CSANPYGRGNQPQHF
TRBV29-1	10	TRBJ2-3	few	CSVEWDTQYF
TRBV9	16	TRBJ2-3	-	CASSVDSGISTDTQYF
TRBV3-1	12	TRBJ2-4	few	CASSQSANIQYF
TRBV11-2	16	TRBJ2-5	few	CASSLGARVLRETQYF
TRBV25-1	11	TRBJ2-7	-	CASSEVNEQYF
TRBV12-3/TRBV12-4	14	TRBJ1-5	-	CASRGGLNNQPQHF
TRBV29-1	13	TRBJ1-1	-	CSVDRVGDTEAFF
TRBV19	13	TRBJ1-1	few	CASSMTADTEAFF
TRBV24-1	14	TRBJ1-4	many	CATSDGQGAEKLFF
TRBV12-3/TRBV12-4	14	TRBJ1-5	many	CASSLAAGGQPQHF
TRBV20-1	18	TRBJ2-6	-	CSARDSGRAPTGANVLTF
TRBV5-5	16	TRBJ1-2	-	CASSSEPTGYGYGYTF
TRBV3-1	16	TRBJ2-5	few	CASSPTSGSSYETQYF
TRBV27	19	TRBJ2-7	few	CASSHHPDTLAGQISGQYF
TRBV20-1	13	TRBJ1-6	few	CSAEGQGASPLHF
TRBV9	14	TRBJ2-3	-	CASSVRTATDTQYF
TRBV6-1	14	TRBJ2-7	many	CASSERGVPYEQYF
TRBV12-5	12	TRBJ1-2	few	CASVTGFWGYTF
TRBV28	14	TRBJ1-6	-	CASSPNNANSPLHF
TRBV28	10	TRBJ1-2	many	CASGGYGYTF
TRBV6-5	15	TRBJ1-2	-	CASSYSTAGRYGYTF
TRBV5-6	14	TRBJ2-3	-	CASSHGLAIDTQYF
TRBV5-1	16	TRBJ1-1	few	CASSPGTVIMNTEAFF
TRBV12-5	23	TRBJ2-5	-	CASGLPGHSSAAGDKEFDETQYF
TRBV6-1	19	TRBJ1-2	-	CASSEANWEYRRAAYGYTF
TRBV28	13	TRBJ1-5	few	CASSRPPNQPQHF
TRBV28	15	TRBJ1-2	many	CASSTQGAGNYGYTF
TRBV6-1	14	TRBJ2-7	few	CASRPGTLTYEQYF
TRBV5-1	15	TRBJ2-5	once	CASSRGAKGDRTQYF
TRBV3-1	15	TRBJ1-5	-	CASSQRSGSNQPQHF
TRBV6-4	15	TRBJ1-1	-	CASRSQGAGITEAFF
TRBV19	16	TRBJ1-5	once	CASSKLQGISNQPQHF
TRBV9	14	TRBJ2-2	-	CASSVQGLTGELFF
TRBV7-9	13	TRBJ1-1	few	CASSFQGIQGAFF
TRBV7-9	18	TRBJ1-6	-	CASSPPLAPSSYNSPLHF
TRBV20-1	13	TRBJ1-5	-	CSARNQGNQPQHF
TRBV12-5	14	TRBJ2-2	few	CASGTPGVNGELFF
TRBV6-5	14	TRBJ1-1	-	CASSSGTGTAEAFF
TRBV12-5	17	TRBJ1-1	few	CASGLTGGVLSDTEAFF
TRBV4-1	15	TRBJ1-4	-	CASSQDGVRVEKLFF
TRBV10-3	15	TRBJ2-5	-	CAISESTARGETQYF
TRBV7-3	14	TRBJ2-2	-	CASSFRAPTGELFF